Below are 18 T cell receptor beta chains sequenced from a single sample in a study of early T cells in non-severe SARS-CoV-2 infection. MiXCR was run by TCRdb on the 5' RACE reads, yielding one entry per CDR3 protein. The sample lists nearly 90,000 distinct CDR3 sequences, roughly 14% occurring once. The sample taken for sequencing was whole blood. These receptors were obtained from an adult who was a healthcare worker with PCR-confirmed SARS-CoV-2 infection or an uninfected control (not recorded which).

This clonotype occurred many times. This chain connects TRBV11-2 to TRBJ2-5; D is uncertain. This CDR3 is built from 15 residues. Germline CDR1 is SGHAT and CDR2 is FQNNGV. V was shortened by 9 bases and J by 4 bases, with 21 bases between the two germline ends. The CDR3 spells CASTSSNSKVETQYF. The CDR3 nucleotides read TGTGCCAGTACCAGTTCTAATAGTAAGGTAGAGACCCAGTACTTC. The variable domain in full, with the rest retrieved from reference TRBV11-2 and TRBJ2-5, is EAGVAQSPRYKIIEKRQSVAFWCNPISGHATLYWYQQILGQGPKLLIQFQNNGVVDDSQLPKDRFSAERLKGVDSTLKIQPAKLEDSAVYLCASTSSNSKVETQYFGPGTRLLVL.

This clonotype was observed a few times. This chain links TRBV14 with TRBJ1-2, with a weak D call TRBD1 (5 bases). Trimming took 4 bases from V and 8 from J, leaving 17 bases between them. The CDR3 length is 14 residues. Germline V gene sequence: CDR1 SGHDN, CDR2 FVKESK. Written as DNA, the CDR3 is TGTGCCAGCAGCCGGCAGGGAGGGTACGAGGGCTACACCTTC. Its translation: CASSRQGGYEGYTF.

The genes are TRBV7-9 and TRBJ1-2, with 9 positions matching TRBD1. With V trimmed by 4 bases and J by 3 bases, 12 bases remained unmatched. Per germline, CDR1 SEHNR and CDR2 FQNEAQ (reference sequence). This CDR3 contains 17 residues. CDR3 amino acids: CASSSPGQGVPHYGYTF. The CDR3 region has the DNA TGTGCCAGCAGCTCTCCGGGACAGGGAGTACCTCACTATGGCTACACCTTC.

In DNA, the CDR3 is TGTGCCAGCAGTTTGGGACTAGCGGGAGTTCGAGCCAAAAACATTCAGTACTTC. Its translation: CASSLGLAGVRAKNIQYF. The genes are TRBV7-8 and TRBJ2-4; 14 bases line up with TRBD2. Germline V gene data show CDR1 as SGHVS and CDR2 as FQNEAQ. The trim removed 6 bases at V and 0 bases at J, leaving 7 bases unmatched. This CDR3 spans 18 amino acids.

The rearrangement links TRBV6-2 or TRBV6-3 to TRBJ1-2; TRBD1 is a possible D gene (6 bases). Trimming took off 8 bases at V and 4 bases at J, with 17 bases between the two ends. CDR1 and CDR2 (germline): MNHEY, SVGEGT. This CDR3 region has 14 residues. The CDR3 region is CASQTPGAVYGYTF. The CDR3 region has the DNA TGTGCCAGCCAAACCCCAGGGGCTGTCTATGGCTACACCTTC.

Only a few counts were recorded for this clonotype. This chain links TRBV5-1 with TRBJ2-1; the match to TRBD2 covers 11 bases. The V gene's germline CDR1 is SGHRS and CDR2 YFSETQ. V lost 1 base and J lost 2; bases outside the gene matches: 8. This CDR3 contains 18 residues. This CDR3 is CASSLSGGLADTYNEQFF. For the CDR3, the DNA is TGCGCCAGCAGCTTGTCCGGGGGACTAGCGGATACCTACAATGAGCAGTTCTTC. Looking up the rest from reference TRBV5-1 and TRBJ2-1 gives the full variable domain: KAGVTQTPRYLIKTRGQQVTLSCSPISGHRSVSWYQQTPGQGLQFLFEYFSETQRNKGNFPGRFSGRQFSNSRSEMNVSTLELGDSALYLCASSLSGGLADTYNEQFFGPGTRLTVL.

The chain links TRBV4-1 to TRBJ1-1, with no clear D. CDR3 length: 11 residues. CDR1 is MGHRA and CDR2 is YSYEKL in the germline V gene. Trimming removed 3 bases from V and 5 bases from J, with 4 bases in between. The CDR3 DNA reads TGCGCCAGCAGCCAGGGAACTGAAGCTTTCTTT. Translating it yields CASSQGTEAFF.

In DNA form, the CDR3 reads TGCAGCGTCAAGGGGCGTCACACAGATACGCAGTATTTT. Translation: CSVKGRHTDTQYF. The gene calls are TRBV29-1 and TRBJ2-3; D might be TRBD1 (5 bases). Trimming pared 6 bases from V and 2 bases from J, leaving 12 bases between. Germline V gives CDR1 SQVTM, CDR2 ANQGSEA. The CDR3 is 13 residues long.

The gene calls are TRBV11-2 and TRBJ1-1; D unresolved. Deletions cut 5 bases from V and 3 bases from J, with 13 bases between. The CDR3 is 14 residues long. From germline, CDR1 is SGHAT and CDR2 FQNNGV. CDR3 residues: CASSPSSGYTEAFF. CDR3 bases: TGTGCCAGCAGCCCCTCGTCAGGTTACACTGAAGCTTTCTTT.

The V and J genes are TRBV25-1 and TRBJ2-1; 7 bases match TRBD1. V lost 4 bases, J lost 8 bases, and 17 bases stayed unmatched. This CDR3 is built from 17 residues. Germline V CDR1 and CDR2: MGHDK, SYGVNS. This CDR3 is CASSVRRDRGQGDEQFF. The CDR3 nucleotides are TGTGCCAGCAGTGTCCGAAGGGACAGAGGCCAGGGGGATGAGCAGTTCTTC. Variable domain in full (rest from reference TRBV25-1 and TRBJ2-1): EADIYQTPRYLVIGTGKKITLECSQTMGHDKMYWYQQDPGMELHLIHYSYGVNSTEKGDLSSESTVSRIRTEHFPLTLESARPSHTSQYLCASSVRRDRGQGDEQFFGPGTRLTVL.

This clonotype came up a few times. The chain couples TRBV12-3 or TRBV12-4 to TRBJ2-7; no firm D call. V was clipped by 8 bases and J by 1 base, with 12 bases between them. The CDR3 consists of 13 residues. The CDR3 DNA is TGTGCCAGCTGGACCGGGTCGTCCTACGAGCAGTACTTC. Its protein is CASWTGSSYEQYF.

In this sample, this clonotype turned up many times. This chain links TRBV29-1 with TRBJ1-2; D unclear. Germline V lookup: CDR1 SQVTM, CDR2 ANQGSEA. Deletions cut 6 bases from V and 7 bases from J, with 15 bases between. The CDR3 runs to 12 residues. The CDR3 nucleotides are TGCAGCGTCCCCCCAGAGGACTCTGGCTACACCTTC. It codes for CSVPPEDSGYTF. Full variable domain (remainder filled in from reference TRBV29-1 and TRBJ1-2): SAVISQKPSRDICQRGTSLTIQCQVDSQVTMMFWYRQQPGQSLTLIATANQGSEATYESGFVIDKFPISRPNLTFSTLTVSNMSPEDSSIYLCSVPPEDSGYTFGSGTRLTVV.

The table lists this clonotype with many counts. The rearrangement joins TRBV5-4 to TRBJ2-2, with unresolved D. CDR1 is SGHNT, CDR2 YYREEE, per germline (reference sequence). V dropped 0 bases and J dropped 0 bases, with 12 bases sitting between them. The CDR3 spans 17 residues. The CDR3 sequence is CASSLDVGVANTGELFF. DNA for the CDR3: TGTGCCAGCAGCTTGGATGTAGGCGTAGCGAACACCGGGGAGCTGTTTTTT.

J is TRBJ1-6 and V is TRBV20-1; TRBD1 matches 7 bases. Trimming removed 6 bases from V and 5 bases from J; junction bases left unmatched: 7. This CDR3 comprises 14 residues. The germline CDR1 and CDR2 sequences are DFQATT and SNEGSKA (reference sequence). For the CDR3, the DNA is TGCAGTGCCCGGACAGGCGGAGATAATTCACCCCTCCACTTT. As protein: CSARTGGDNSPLHF.

There are a few counts of this clonotype. This chain uses TRBV7-2 with TRBJ1-2; perhaps TRBD1 as D (6 bases). Trimming took off 5 bases at V and 1 base at J, with 20 bases between the two ends. This CDR3 contains 17 residues. CDR1 and CDR2 from the germline V gene are SGHTA and FQGNSA. The CDR3 nucleotides read TGTGCCAGCAGCCCCAAAGGCGGGGGCCGGGGTAACTATGGCTACACCTTC. Translation: CASSPKGGGRGNYGYTF.

This clonotype was picked up many times. The rearrangement uses TRBV13 and TRBJ1-6, with D uncertain. Germline V gives CDR1 PRHDT, CDR2 FYEKMQ (reference sequence). Trimming stripped 5 bases from V and 10 bases from J, with 21 bases between. The CDR3 is 16 residues long. The DNA of the CDR3 is TGTGCCAGCAGCCCAGCGGCGACGGCCCACGGGTCACCCCTCCACTTT. Translated, it gives CASSPAATAHGSPLHF.

This sequence joins TRBV24-1 and TRBJ2-1, with TRBD1 identical over 9 bases. CDR3 size: 15 residues. Germline trimming cut 6 bases from V and 4 bases from J; bases unmatched to any gene: 6. In germline, CDR1 is KGHDR, CDR2 SFDVKD. The CDR3 sequence: CATSPGTGIYNEQFF. DNA for the CDR3: TGTGCCACCAGTCCCGGGACAGGGATTTACAATGAGCAGTTCTTC.

This clonotype was found a few times. The J gene is TRBJ1-1, the V gene TRBV9; D is unclear. V dropped 3 bases and J dropped 1 base, with 10 bases sitting between them. The CDR3 loop spans 14 amino acids. Germline V CDR1 and CDR2: SGDLS, YYNGEE. The CDR3 DNA sequence: TGTGCCAGCAGCGCGCCCCCAGGGAACACTGAAGCTTTCTTT. Translating it yields CASSAPPGNTEAFF.